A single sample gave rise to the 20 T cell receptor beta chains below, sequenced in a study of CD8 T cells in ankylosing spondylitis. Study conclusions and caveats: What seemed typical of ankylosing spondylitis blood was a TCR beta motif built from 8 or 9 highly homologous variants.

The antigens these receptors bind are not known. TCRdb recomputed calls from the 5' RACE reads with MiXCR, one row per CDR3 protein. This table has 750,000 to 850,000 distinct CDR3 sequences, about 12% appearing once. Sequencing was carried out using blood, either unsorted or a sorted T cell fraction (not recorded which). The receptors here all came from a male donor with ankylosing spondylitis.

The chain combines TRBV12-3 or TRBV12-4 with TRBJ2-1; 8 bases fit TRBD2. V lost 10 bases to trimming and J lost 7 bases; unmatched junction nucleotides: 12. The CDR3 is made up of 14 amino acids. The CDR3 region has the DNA TGTGCCATGGCGACTAGCGATGTTGGTAATGAGCAGTTCTTC. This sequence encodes CAMATSDVGNEQFF.

The CDR3 sequence: CASSPRTGVPGYTF. DNA for the CDR3: TGTGCCAGCAGCCCACGGACAGGGGTCCCTGGCTACACCTTC. The rearrangement uses TRBV9 and TRBJ1-2; 9 nucleotides match TRBD1. The length of the CDR3 is 14 residues. Per germline, CDR1 SGDLS and CDR2 YYNGEE. V was clipped by 4 bases and J by 7 bases; unmatched bases: 8.

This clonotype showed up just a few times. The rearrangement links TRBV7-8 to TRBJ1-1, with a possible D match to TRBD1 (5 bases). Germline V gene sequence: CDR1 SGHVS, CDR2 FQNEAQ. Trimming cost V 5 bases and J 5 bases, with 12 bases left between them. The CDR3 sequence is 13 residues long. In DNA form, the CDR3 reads TGTGCCAGCAGCCCCGGGACTATAACTGAAGCTTTCTTT. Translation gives CASSPGTITEAFF.

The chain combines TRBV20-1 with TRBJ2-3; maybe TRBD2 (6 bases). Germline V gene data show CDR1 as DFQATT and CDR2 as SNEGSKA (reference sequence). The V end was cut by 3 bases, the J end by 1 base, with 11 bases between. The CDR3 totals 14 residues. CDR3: CSASGPGGTDTQYF. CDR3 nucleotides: TGCAGTGCTAGCGGGCCGGGGGGCACAGATACGCAGTATTTT.

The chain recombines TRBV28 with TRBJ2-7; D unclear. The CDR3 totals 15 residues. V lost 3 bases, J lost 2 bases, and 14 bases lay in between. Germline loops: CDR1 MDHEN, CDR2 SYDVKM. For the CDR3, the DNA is TGTGCCAGCAGTTTTATTTCTGGCGGCACCTACGAGCAGTACTTC. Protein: CASSFISGGTYEQYF.

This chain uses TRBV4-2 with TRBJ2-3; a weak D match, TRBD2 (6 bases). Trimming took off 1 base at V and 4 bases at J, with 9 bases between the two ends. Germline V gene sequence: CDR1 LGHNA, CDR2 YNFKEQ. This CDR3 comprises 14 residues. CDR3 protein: CASSQGGNSDTQYF. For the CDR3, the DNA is TGTGCCAGCAGCCAAGGCGGGAATTCAGATACGCAGTATTTT.

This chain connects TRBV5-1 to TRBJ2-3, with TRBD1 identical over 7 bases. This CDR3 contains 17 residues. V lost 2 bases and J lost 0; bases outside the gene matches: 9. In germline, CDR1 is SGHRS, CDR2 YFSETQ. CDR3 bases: TGCGCCAGCAGCTTCCCCACAGGGGCGTCTAGCACAGATACGCAGTATTTT. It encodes CASSFPTGASSTDTQYF.

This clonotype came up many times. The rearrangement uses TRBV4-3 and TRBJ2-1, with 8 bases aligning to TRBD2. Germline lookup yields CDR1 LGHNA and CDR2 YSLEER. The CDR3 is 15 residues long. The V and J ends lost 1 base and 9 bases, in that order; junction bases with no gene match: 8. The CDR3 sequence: CASSQVPLSGAEQFF. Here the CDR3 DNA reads TGCGCCAGCAGCCAAGTGCCCCTTAGCGGGGCTGAGCAGTTCTTC.

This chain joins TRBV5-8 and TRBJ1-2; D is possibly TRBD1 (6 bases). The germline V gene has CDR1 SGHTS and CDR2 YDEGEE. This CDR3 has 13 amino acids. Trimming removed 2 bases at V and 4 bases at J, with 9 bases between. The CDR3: CASSFWTVYGYTF. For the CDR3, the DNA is TGTGCCAGCAGCTTTTGGACAGTCTATGGCTACACCTTC.

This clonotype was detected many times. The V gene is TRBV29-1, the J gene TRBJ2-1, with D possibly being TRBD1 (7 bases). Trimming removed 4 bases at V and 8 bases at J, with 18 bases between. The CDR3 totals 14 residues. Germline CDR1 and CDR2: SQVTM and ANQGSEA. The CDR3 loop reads CSVGQGGFSYEQFF. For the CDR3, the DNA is TGCAGCGTTGGACAGGGAGGATTCAGCTATGAGCAGTTCTTC.

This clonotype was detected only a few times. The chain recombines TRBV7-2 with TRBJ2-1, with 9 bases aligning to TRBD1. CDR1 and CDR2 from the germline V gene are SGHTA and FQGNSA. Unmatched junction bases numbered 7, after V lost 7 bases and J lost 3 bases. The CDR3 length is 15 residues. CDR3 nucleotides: TGTGCCAGCAACATGGACAGGGGAGGCTACAATGAGCAGTTCTTC. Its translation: CASNMDRGGYNEQFF.

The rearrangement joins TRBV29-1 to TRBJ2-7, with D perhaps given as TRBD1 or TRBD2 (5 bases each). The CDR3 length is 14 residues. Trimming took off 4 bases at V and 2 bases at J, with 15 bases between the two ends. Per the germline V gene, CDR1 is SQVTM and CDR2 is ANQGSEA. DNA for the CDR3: TGCAGCGTTGGGGACGCGCTGGGAGCCTACGAGCAGTACTTC. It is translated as CSVGDALGAYEQYF.

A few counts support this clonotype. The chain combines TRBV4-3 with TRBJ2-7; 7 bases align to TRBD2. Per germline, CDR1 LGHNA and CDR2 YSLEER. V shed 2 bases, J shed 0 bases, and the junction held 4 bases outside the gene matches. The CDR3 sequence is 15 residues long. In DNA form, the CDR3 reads TGCGCCAGCAGCCAAACGGGAGGAAGCTCCTACGAGCAGTACTTC. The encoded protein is CASSQTGGSSYEQYF.

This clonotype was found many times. The CDR3 region has the DNA TGTGCCAGCAGCTTGTTTCTCTCCGAGCAGTACTTC. Protein product: CASSLFLSEQYF. The chain combines TRBV5-6 with TRBJ2-7; D ambiguous. Trimming shortened V by 1 base and J by 6 bases, and 8 bases separated the two germline ends. The CDR3 consists of 12 residues. Germline loops: CDR1 SGHDT, CDR2 YYEEEE.

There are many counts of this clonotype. The CDR3 bases are TGCGCCAGCAGTGAATACGGCGGACCCTACAATGAGCAGTTCTTC. Translating gives CASSEYGGPYNEQFF. The chain recombines TRBV10-1 with TRBJ2-1, with D unresolved. Looked up from germline, CDR1 is WNHNN and CDR2 is SYGVQD (reference sequence). The CDR3 spans 15 residues. V dropped 3 bases and J dropped 2 bases, with 11 bases sitting between them.

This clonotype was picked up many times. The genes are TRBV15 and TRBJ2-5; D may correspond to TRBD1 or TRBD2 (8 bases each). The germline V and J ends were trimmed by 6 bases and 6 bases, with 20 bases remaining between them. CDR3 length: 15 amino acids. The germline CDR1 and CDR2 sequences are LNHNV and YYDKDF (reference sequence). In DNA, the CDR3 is TGTGCCACCAGTCCGGGGGGGACAGGCGAAAAGACCCAGTACTTC. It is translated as CATSPGGTGEKTQYF.

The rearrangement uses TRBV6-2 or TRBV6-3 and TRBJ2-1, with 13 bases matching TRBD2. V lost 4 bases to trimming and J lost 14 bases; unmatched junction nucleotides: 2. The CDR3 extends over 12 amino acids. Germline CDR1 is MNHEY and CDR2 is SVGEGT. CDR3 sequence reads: CASSSLAGGEFF. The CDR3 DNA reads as TGTGCCAGCAGTTCACTAGCGGGAGGGGAGTTCTTC.

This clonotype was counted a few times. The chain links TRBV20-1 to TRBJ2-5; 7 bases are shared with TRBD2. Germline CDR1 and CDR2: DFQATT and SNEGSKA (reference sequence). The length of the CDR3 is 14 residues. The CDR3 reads CSVLASGYQETQYF. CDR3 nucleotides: TGCAGCGTATTGGCTAGCGGCTACCAAGAGACCCAGTACTTC.

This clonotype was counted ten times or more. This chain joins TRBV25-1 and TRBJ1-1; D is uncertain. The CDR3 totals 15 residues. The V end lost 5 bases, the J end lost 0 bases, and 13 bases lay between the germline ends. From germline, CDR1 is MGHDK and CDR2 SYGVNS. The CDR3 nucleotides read TGTGCCAGCAGTCCGATTGGGAGACTGAACACTGAAGCTTTCTTT. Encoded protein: CASSPIGRLNTEAFF.

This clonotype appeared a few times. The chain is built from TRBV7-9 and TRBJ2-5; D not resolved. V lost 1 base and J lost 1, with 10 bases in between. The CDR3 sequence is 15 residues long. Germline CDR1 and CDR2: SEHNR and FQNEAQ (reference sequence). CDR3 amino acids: CASSLGVGSQETQYF. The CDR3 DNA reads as TGTGCCAGCAGCTTAGGTGTGGGATCCCAAGAGACCCAGTACTTC.